The 7 T cell receptor beta chains below come from one sample, sequenced in a study of OX40 agonist ivuxolimab in advanced cancers. Libraries came from the immunoSEQ multiplex PCR assay. Held by TCRdb, this immuneACCESS table contains in-frame sequences only and omits some clones. Under half of the omission traces to an unresolved V gene where checked; the cause of the rest is unknown. This sample lists roughly 86,000 clones; over 90% were detected once. The ten largest clones add up to approximately 0.7% of the sample. Sequenced here: CD4+ or CD8+ T cells sorted from blood, sampled in a trial of the OX40 agonist ivuxolimab. All receptors come from an adult with an advanced solid tumor such as melanoma, head and neck, liver or kidney cancer.

The V gene is TRBV7-8, the J gene TRBJ2-2, with 7 positions matching TRBD2. CDR3 size: 20 residues. CDR1 and CDR2 from the germline V gene are SGHVS and FQNEAQ. V lost 5 bases and J lost 5; bases outside the gene matches: 23. CDR3 nucleotides: TGTGCCAGCAGCCATAAAAGGACCCCGAGCAGCGGGATTTGGACCGGGGAGCTGTTTTTT. As protein: CASSHKRTPSSGIWTGELFF.

The V and J genes are TRBV10-3 and TRBJ2-3, with TRBD2 identical over 15 bases. The junction had 5 bases not matched to a gene; V was cut back by 2 bases and J by 8 bases. The germline CDR1 and CDR2 sequences are ENHRY and SYGVKD. This CDR3 has 16 residues. CDR3 nucleotide sequence: TGTGCCATCAGTGAGCCAGGACTAGCGGGAGGGGGTACGCAGTATTTT. Encoded protein: CAISEPGLAGGGTQYF.

The chain carries TRBV7-3 and TRBJ1-2; D not resolved. Trimming shortened V by 5 bases and J by 4 bases, and 11 bases separated the two germline ends. Germline CDR1 is SGHTA and CDR2 is FQGTGA. This CDR3 region has 13 residues. The CDR3 region is CASSGGVGYGYTF. The CDR3 nucleotides read TGTGCCAGCAGCGGTGGGGTTGGCTATGGCTACACCTTC.

The chain couples TRBV5-1 to TRBJ2-2; D unresolved. The CDR3 is 16 residues long. The germline V gene encodes CDR1 SGHRS and CDR2 YFSETQ. Trimming removed 0 bases from V and 6 bases from J, with 15 bases in between. The CDR3 nucleotides read TGCGCCAGCAGCTTGGGACGCCAAAGATTCGCCGGGGAGCTGTTTTTT. Translating gives CASSLGRQRFAGELFF. Together with reference TRBV5-1 and TRBJ2-2, the CDR3 gives the full variable domain: KAGVTQTPRYLIKTRGQQVTLSCSPISGHRSVSWYQQTPGQGLQFLFEYFSETQRNKGNFPGRFSGRQFSNSRSEMNVSTLELGDSALYLCASSLGRQRFAGELFFGEGSRLTVL.

The rearrangement joins TRBV7-2 to TRBJ2-1; D might be TRBD1 or TRBD2, each matching 5 bases. The V gene's germline CDR1 is SGHTA and CDR2 FQGNSA. CDR3 length equals 13 residues. Between the trimmed V and J ends, which lost 3 bases and 9 bases, there was a span of 12 bases. CDR3 in amino acids: CASSLDQGAEQFF. CDR3 DNA: TGTGCCAGCAGCTTGGATCAGGGAGCTGAGCAGTTCTTC.

In DNA, the CDR3 is TGTGCCAGCAGGGGGGGGAGAGGCTACGAGCAGTACTTC. Encoded protein: CASRGGRGYEQYF. The rearrangement links TRBV11-3 to TRBJ2-7; 7 nucleotides match TRBD2. J gave up 3 bases and V 6 bases, and 5 bases lay outside the gene matches. There are 13 residues in the CDR3. Germline V CDR1 and CDR2: SGHNT, YENEEA.

The chain joins TRBV4-1 to TRBJ2-1; maybe TRBD2 (6 bases). CDR1 MGHRA and CDR2 YSYEKL come from the germline V gene. Between the trimmed V and J ends, which lost 5 bases and 7 bases, there was a span of 15 bases. This CDR3 spans 14 amino acids. Here the CDR3 DNA reads TGCGCCAGCAGCAGACCAGGCGGGAATAATGAGCAGTTCTTC. This codes for CASSRPGGNNEQFF.